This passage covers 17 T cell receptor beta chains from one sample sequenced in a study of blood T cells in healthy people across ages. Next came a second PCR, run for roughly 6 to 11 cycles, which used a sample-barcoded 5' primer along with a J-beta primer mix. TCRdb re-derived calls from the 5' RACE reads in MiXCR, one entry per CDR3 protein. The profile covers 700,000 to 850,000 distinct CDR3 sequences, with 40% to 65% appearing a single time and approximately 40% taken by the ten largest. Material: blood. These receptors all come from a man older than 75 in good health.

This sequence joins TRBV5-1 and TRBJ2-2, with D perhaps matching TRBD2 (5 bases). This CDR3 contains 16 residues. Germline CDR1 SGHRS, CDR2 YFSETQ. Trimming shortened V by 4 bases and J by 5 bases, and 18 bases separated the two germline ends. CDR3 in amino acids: CASSPLGRTGTGELFF. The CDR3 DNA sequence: TGCGCCAGCAGCCCTTTGGGAAGGACGGGGACCGGGGAGCTGTTTTTT.

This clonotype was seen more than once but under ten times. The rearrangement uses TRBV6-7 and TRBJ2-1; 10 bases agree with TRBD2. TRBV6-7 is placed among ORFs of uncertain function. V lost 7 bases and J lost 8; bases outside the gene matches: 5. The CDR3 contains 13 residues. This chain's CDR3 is CASTSGSLDEQFF. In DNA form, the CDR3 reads TGTGCCAGCACTAGCGGGAGTCTAGATGAGCAGTTCTTC.

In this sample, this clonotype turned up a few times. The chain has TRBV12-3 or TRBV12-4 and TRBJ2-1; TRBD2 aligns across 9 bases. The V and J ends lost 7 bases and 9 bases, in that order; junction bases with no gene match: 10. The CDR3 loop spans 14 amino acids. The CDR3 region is CASTSGGLAVEQFF. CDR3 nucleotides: TGTGCCAGCACCTCGGGGGGACTAGCCGTTGAGCAGTTCTTC.

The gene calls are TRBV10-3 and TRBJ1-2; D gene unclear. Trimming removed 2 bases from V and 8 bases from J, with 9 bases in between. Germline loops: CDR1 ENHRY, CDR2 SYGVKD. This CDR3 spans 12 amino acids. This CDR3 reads CAISEGRGGYTF. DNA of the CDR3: TGTGCCATCAGTGAGGGTCGCGGAGGCTACACCTTC.

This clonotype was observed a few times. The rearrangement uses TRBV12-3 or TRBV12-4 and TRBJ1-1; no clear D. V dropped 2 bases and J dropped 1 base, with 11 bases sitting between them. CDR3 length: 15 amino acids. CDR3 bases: TGTGCCAGCAGTTTAATCGCTCTGGGGAACACTGAAGCTTTCTTT. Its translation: CASSLIALGNTEAFF.

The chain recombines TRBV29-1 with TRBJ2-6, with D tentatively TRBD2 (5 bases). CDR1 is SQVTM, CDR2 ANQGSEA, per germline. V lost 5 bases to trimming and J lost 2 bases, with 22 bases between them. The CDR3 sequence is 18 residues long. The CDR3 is CSVNSPRSSITGANVLTF. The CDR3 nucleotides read TGCAGCGTTAACAGTCCCAGGTCTAGCATAACTGGGGCCAACGTCCTGACTTTC.

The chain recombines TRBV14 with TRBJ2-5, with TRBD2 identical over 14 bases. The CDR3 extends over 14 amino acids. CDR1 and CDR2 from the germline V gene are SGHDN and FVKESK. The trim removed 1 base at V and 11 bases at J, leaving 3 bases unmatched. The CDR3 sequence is CASSQGTSGRQQYF. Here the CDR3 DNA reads TGTGCCAGCAGCCAAGGGACTAGCGGGAGGCAGCAGTACTTC.

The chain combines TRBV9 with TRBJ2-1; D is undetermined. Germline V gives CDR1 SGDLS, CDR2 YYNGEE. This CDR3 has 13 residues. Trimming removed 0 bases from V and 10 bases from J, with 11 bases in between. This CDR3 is CASSVAPIGEQFF. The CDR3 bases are TGTGCCAGCAGCGTAGCCCCGATTGGCGAGCAGTTCTTC.

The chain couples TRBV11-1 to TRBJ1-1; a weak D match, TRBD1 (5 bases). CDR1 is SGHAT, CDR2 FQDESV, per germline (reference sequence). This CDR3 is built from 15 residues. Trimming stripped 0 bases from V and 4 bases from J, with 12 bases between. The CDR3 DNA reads TGTGCCAGCAGCTTAGCGCGGGAGAGGGGCACTGAAGCTTTCTTT. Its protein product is CASSLARERGTEAFF.

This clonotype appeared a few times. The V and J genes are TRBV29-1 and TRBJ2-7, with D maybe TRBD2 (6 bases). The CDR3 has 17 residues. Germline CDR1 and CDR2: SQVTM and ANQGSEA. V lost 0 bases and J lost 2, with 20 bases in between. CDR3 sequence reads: CSVEEGTRREPPYEQYF. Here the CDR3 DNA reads TGCAGCGTTGAAGAAGGAACTAGGCGGGAACCCCCCTACGAGCAGTACTTC.

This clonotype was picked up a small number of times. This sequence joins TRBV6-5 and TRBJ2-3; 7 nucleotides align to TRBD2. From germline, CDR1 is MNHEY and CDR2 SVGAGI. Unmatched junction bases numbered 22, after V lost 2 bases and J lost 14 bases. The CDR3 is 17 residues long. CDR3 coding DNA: TGTGCCAGCAGTTACCGGCCTTCTAGCGGTGGGCACAGATACGCGTATTTT. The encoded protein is CASSYRPSSGGHRYAYF.

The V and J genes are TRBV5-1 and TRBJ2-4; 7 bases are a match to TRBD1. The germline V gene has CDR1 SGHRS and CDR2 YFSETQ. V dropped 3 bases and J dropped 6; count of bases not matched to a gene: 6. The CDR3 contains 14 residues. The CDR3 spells CASSSPGQLNIQYF. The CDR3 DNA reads TGCGCCAGCAGCTCTCCGGGACAGCTAAACATTCAGTACTTC.

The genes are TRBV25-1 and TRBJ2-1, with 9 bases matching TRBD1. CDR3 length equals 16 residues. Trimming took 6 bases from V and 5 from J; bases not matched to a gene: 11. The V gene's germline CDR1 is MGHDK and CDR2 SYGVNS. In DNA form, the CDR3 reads TGTGCCAGCAGCCAAACCGGGACAGGGCCTAACAATGAGCAGTTCTTC. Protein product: CASSQTGTGPNNEQFF.

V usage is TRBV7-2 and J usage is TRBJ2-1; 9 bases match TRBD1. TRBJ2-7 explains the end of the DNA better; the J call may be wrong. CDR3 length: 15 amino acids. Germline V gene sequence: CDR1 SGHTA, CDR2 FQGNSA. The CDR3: CASSPRQGGYNEQYF. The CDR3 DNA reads TGTGCCAGCAGCCCCCGACAGGGGGGTTACAATGAGCAGTACTTC.

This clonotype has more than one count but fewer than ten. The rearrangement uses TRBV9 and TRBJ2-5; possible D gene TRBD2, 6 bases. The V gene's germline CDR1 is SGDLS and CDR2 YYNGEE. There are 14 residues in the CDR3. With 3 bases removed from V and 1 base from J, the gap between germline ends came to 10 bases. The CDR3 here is CASSAVSGQETQYF. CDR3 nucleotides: TGTGCCAGCAGCGCCGTTAGCGGCCAAGAGACCCAGTACTTC.

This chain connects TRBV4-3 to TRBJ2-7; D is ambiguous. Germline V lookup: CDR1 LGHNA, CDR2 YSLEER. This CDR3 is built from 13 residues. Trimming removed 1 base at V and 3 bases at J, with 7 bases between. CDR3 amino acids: CASSQGPIYEQYF. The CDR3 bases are TGCGCCAGCAGCCAAGGGCCCATCTACGAGCAGTACTTC.

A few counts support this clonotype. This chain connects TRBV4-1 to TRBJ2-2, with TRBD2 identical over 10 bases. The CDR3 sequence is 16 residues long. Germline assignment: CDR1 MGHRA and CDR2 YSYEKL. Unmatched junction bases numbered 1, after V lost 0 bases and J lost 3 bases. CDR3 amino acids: CASSQDLAGDTGELFF. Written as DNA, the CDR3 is TGCGCCAGCAGCCAAGACCTAGCGGGAGACACCGGGGAGCTGTTTTTT.